These 15 T cell receptor beta chains share one sample of origin, sequenced in a study of radiotherapy plus CTLA-4 blockade in lung cancer. The table came from immunoSEQ multiplex PCR; TCRdb's copy has only in-frame clones and leaves some out. The table lists about 57,000 clones, under 80% of them singletons, with approximately 17% in the top ten. This material consisted of peripheral blood, taken from a patient treated with radiotherapy plus ipilimumab. The receptors here all came from a human donor with non-small cell lung cancer who had a complete response to radiotherapy plus ipilimumab.

The V gene is TRBV29-1, the J gene TRBJ1-1, with D maybe TRBD1 (6 bases). This CDR3 spans 14 amino acids. Germline loops: CDR1 SQVTM, CDR2 ANQGSEA. Trimming took off 6 bases at V and 0 bases at J, with 14 bases between the two ends. The DNA of the CDR3 is TGCAGCGTCCTCCCCGGGACAATGAACACTGAAGCTTTCTTT. It codes for CSVLPGTMNTEAFF. Using reference TRBV29-1 and TRBJ1-1 for the parts outside the CDR3, the full variable domain is SAVISQKPSRDICQRGTSLTIQCQVDSQVTMMFWYRQQPGQSLTLIATANQGSEATYESGFVIDKFPISRPNLTFSTLTVSNMSPEDSSIYLCSVLPGTMNTEAFFGQGTRLTVV.

The chain combines TRBV4-1 with TRBJ1-5; 7 positions agree with TRBD1. Trimming at V came to 3 bases and at J to 8 bases, leaving 10 bases not matched to a gene. The germline V gene encodes CDR1 MGHRA and CDR2 YSYEKL. CDR3 length equals 15 residues. CDR3 coding DNA: TGCGCCAGCAGCCAGGAACCGGGACAGTATAAGCCCCAGCATTTT. Its protein is CASSQEPGQYKPQHF.

Only one count was recorded for this clone. The chain combines TRBV7-8 with TRBJ2-5; perhaps TRBD1 as D (5 bases). Trimming took off 5 bases at V and 2 bases at J, with 12 bases between the two ends. This CDR3 has 14 amino acids. CDR1 is SGHVS, CDR2 FQNEAQ, per germline. CDR3 sequence: CASSPTDLQETQYF. The CDR3 DNA reads as TGTGCCAGCAGCCCGACAGACTTGCAAGAGACCCAGTACTTC.

The chain couples TRBV2 to TRBJ2-7, with no clear D. Germline CDR1 is SNHLY and CDR2 is FYNNEI. The V gene lost 4 bases and the J gene lost 3 bases, with 7 bases spanning the gap. The CDR3 is 12 residues long. CDR3 sequence (DNA): TGTGCCAGCAGTGCACAAAACTACGAGCAGTACTTC. This gives the protein CASSAQNYEQYF.

This clone has more than one count but fewer than ten. V usage is TRBV7-9 and J usage is TRBJ2-3, with D perhaps matching TRBD1 (6 bases). The germline V gene has CDR1 SEHNR and CDR2 FQNEAQ (reference sequence). The CDR3 sequence is 14 residues long. V was shortened by 6 bases and J by 1 base, with 11 bases between the two germline ends. CDR3 nucleotides: TGTGCCAGCAGGGATCGGACAGGCACAGATACGCAGTATTTT. Translated: CASRDRTGTDTQYF.

This clone turned up a few times. The chain combines TRBV2 with TRBJ2-1; D possibly corresponds to TRBD2 (5 bases). V lost 3 bases to trimming and J lost 6 bases, with 15 bases between them. Germline loops: CDR1 SNHLY, CDR2 FYNNEI. This CDR3 contains 15 residues. CDR3 loop: CASSDEGVVSNEQFF. DNA for the CDR3: TGTGCCAGCAGTGACGAGGGAGTGGTAAGCAATGAGCAGTTCTTC.

V gene TRBV7-8 combines with J gene TRBJ1-6; 10 bases are shared with TRBD1. V shed 3 bases, J shed 10 bases, and the junction held 3 bases outside the gene matches. This CDR3 is 14 amino acids long. Germline-derived CDR1 and CDR2 are SGHVS and FQNEAQ. CDR3 in amino acids: CASSFGTGVSPLHF. CDR3 sequence (DNA): TGTGCCAGCAGCTTCGGGACAGGGGTATCACCCCTCCACTTT.

The chain links TRBV18 to TRBJ2-2, with D maybe TRBD1 (6 bases). V lost 5 bases and J lost 1, with 11 bases in between. Germline V gives CDR1 KGHSH, CDR2 LQKENI. The CDR3 length is 15 residues. The CDR3 nucleotides are TGTGCCAGCTCAAGGGGACAACGGAACACCGGGGAGCTGTTTTTT. This sequence encodes CASSRGQRNTGELFF.

This chain uses TRBV27 with TRBJ2-7; 9 bases match TRBD1. The junction had 14 bases not matched to a gene; V was cut back by 5 bases and J by 0 bases. Germline CDR1 is MNHEY and CDR2 is SMNVEV (reference sequence). The CDR3 totals 18 residues. CDR3 loop: CASSPSPLGQGYSYEQYF. CDR3 DNA: TGTGCCAGCAGTCCATCGCCTTTGGGACAGGGATACTCCTACGAGCAGTACTTC.

This clone has a single count. The V call is TRBV7-2, the J call TRBJ2-1; 8 bases are a match to TRBD2. Germline CDR1 reads SGHTA; CDR2 reads FQGNSA. CDR3 size: 17 residues. Unmatched junction bases numbered 7, after V lost 1 base and J lost 2 bases. CDR3 coding DNA: TGTGCCAGCAGCTTAGTTGGGGCGGGAGGCACCTACAATGAGCAGTTCTTC. Protein product: CASSLVGAGGTYNEQFF. Together with reference TRBV7-2 and TRBJ2-1, the CDR3 gives the full variable domain: GAGVSQSPSNKVTEKGKDVELRCDPISGHTALYWYRQSLGQGLEFLIYFQGNSAPDKSGLPSDRFSAERTGGSVSTLTIQRTQQEDSAVYLCASSLVGAGGTYNEQFFGPGTRLTVL.

The genes are TRBV4-3 and TRBJ2-5; a weak D match, TRBD1 (6 bases). The germline V and J ends were trimmed by 4 bases and 4 bases, with 13 bases remaining between them. The CDR3 totals 14 residues. Germline CDR1 and CDR2: LGHNA and YSLEER. The CDR3 region is CASSPEQGRETQYF. The CDR3 DNA reads TGCGCCAGCAGCCCTGAACAGGGAAGAGAGACCCAGTACTTC.

Note on this clone: The junction and the germline gene differ at one end; a read error may be behind it. The chain uses TRBV7-9 and TRBJ1-2; D possibly corresponds to TRBD1 (5 bases). This CDR3 has 12 amino acids. Germline CDR1 SEHNR, CDR2 FQNEAQ (reference sequence). CDR3 bases: TGTACCAGCAGCCAAGACAGATATGGCTACACCTTC. This translates into CTSSQDRYGYTF.

The rearrangement uses TRBV7-6 and TRBJ1-2; D remains ambiguous. In germline, CDR1 is SGHVS, CDR2 FNYEAQ. Trimming shortened V by 4 bases and J by 5 bases, and 23 bases separated the two germline ends. The length of the CDR3 is 17 residues. CDR3 residues: CASSWSAGPQEDYGYTF. The CDR3 DNA reads TGTGCCAGCAGCTGGAGCGCCGGACCTCAGGAGGATTATGGCTACACCTTC.

This sequence joins TRBV4-3 and TRBJ1-4; D possibly corresponds to TRBD1 (6 bases). The CDR3 extends over 17 amino acids. The V end lost 0 bases, the J end lost 8 bases, and 19 bases lay between the germline ends. Germline V lookup: CDR1 LGHNA, CDR2 YSLEER. CDR3 amino acids: CASSQEINTGPKEKLFF. The CDR3 DNA follows: TGCGCCAGCAGCCAAGAGATAAATACAGGGCCAAAGGAAAAACTGTTTTTT.

A single count supports this clone. The chain recombines TRBV18 with TRBJ2-1; 7 nucleotides agree with TRBD2. The germline V gene encodes CDR1 KGHSH and CDR2 LQKENI. V gave up 4 bases and J gave up 5 bases; unmatched junction bases: 2. The CDR3 covers 13 residues. The CDR3 DNA sequence: TGTGCCAGCTCACAGGGGAGGGACAATGAGCAGTTCTTC. Translated, it gives CASSQGRDNEQFF.